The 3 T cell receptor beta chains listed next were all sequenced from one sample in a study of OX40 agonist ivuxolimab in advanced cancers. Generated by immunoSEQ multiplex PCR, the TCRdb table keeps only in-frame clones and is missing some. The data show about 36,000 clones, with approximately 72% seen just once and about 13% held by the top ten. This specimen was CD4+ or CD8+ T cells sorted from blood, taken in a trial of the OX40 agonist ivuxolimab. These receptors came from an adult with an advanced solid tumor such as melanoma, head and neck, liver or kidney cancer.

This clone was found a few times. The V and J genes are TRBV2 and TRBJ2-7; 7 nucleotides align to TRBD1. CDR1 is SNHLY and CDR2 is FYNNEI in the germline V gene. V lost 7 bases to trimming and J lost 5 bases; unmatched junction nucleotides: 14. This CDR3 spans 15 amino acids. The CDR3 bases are TGTGCCAGCACGGGACAGACAAGAGGCGCCGACGAGCAGTACTTC. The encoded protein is CASTGQTRGADEQYF.

The CDR3 region has the DNA TGCGCCAGCAGCCAACCCAGGACAGGGGGGTTCACTGAAGCTTTCTTT. Translating it yields CASSQPRTGGFTEAFF. The genes are TRBV4-1 and TRBJ1-1; 10 nucleotides agree with TRBD1. CDR1 is MGHRA and CDR2 is YSYEKL in the germline V gene. The CDR3 consists of 16 residues. Losses at the gene ends were 2 bases for V and 4 bases for J; bases not matched to a gene: 7.

The CDR3: CAWSVQGGFGGEKLFF. The CDR3 DNA sequence: TGTGCCTGGAGTGTACAAGGGGGTTTTGGTGGTGAAAAACTGTTTTTT. V usage is TRBV30 and J usage is TRBJ1-4; maybe TRBD1 (6 bases). This CDR3 region has 16 residues. CDR1 is GTSNPN and CDR2 is SVGIG in the germline V gene (reference sequence). Trimming shortened V by 0 bases and J by 7 bases, and 18 bases separated the two germline ends.